This T cell receptor beta chain comes out of a study of blood T cells in healthy people across ages. The study isolated at least 6.5 million PBMCs from each sample. CDR1 is SNHLY, CDR2 FYNNEI, per germline. V was shortened by 1 base and J by 0 bases, with 6 bases between the two germline ends. The CDR3 extends over 15 amino acids. Together with a sample-barcoded 5' primer, a J-beta primer mix was included in a second PCR lasting about 6 to 12 cycles. Using its own MiXCR run on the 5' RACE reads, TCRdb lists one record per CDR3 protein. The sample yields fewer than 1.5 million distinct CDR3 sequences, approximately 38% seen once.

The J gene is TRBJ1-4, the V gene TRBV2; no definite D call. The receptor was derived from a woman under 30 in good health. Input material: blood. This CDR3 reads CASSEEAATNEKLFF. The CDR3 DNA follows: TGTGCCAGCAGTGAAGAAGCTGCAACTAATGAAAAACTGTTTTTT.